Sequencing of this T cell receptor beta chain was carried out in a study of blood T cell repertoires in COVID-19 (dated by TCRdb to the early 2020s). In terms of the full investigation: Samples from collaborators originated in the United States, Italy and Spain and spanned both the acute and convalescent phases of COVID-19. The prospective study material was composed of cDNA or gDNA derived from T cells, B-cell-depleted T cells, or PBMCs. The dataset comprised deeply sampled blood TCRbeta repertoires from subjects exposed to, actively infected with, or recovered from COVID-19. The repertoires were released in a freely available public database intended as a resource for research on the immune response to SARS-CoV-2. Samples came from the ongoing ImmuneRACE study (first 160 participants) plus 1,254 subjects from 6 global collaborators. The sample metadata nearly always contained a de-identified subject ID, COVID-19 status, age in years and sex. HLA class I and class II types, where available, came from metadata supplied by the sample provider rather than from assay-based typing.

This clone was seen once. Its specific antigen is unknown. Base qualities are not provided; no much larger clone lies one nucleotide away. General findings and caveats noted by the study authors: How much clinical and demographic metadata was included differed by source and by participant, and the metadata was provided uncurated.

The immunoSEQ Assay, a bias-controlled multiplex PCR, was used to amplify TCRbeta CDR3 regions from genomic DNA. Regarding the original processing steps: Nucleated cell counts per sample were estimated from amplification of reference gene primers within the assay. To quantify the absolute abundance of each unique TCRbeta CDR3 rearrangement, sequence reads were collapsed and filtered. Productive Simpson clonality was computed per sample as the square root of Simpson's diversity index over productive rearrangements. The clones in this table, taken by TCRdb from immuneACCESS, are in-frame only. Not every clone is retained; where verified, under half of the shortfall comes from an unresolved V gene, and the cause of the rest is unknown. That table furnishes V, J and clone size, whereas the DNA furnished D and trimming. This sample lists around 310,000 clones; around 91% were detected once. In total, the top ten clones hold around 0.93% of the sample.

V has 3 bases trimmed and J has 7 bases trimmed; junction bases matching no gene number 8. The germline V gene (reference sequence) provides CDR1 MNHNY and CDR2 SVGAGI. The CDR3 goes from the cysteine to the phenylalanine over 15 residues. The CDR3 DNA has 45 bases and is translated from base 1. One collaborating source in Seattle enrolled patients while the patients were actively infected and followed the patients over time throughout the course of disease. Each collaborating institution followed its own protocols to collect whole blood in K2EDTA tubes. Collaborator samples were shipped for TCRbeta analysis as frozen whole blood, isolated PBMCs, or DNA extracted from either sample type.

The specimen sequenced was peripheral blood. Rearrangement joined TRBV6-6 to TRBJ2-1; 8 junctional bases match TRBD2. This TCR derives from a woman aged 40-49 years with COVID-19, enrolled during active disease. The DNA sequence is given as TGTGCCAGCAGTTATTCCGGGACTAGTCAGAATGAGCAGTTCTTC. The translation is CASSYSGTSQNEQFF.